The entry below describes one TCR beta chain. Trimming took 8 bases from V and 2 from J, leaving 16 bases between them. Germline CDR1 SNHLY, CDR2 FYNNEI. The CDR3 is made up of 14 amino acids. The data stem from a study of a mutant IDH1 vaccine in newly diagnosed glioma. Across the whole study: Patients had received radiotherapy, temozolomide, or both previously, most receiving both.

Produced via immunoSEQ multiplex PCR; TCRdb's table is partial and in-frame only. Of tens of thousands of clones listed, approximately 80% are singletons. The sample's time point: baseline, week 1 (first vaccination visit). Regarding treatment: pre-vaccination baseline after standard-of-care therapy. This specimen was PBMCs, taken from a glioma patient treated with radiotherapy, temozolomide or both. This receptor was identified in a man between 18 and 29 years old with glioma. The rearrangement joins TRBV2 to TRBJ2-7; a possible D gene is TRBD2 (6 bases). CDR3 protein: CASQFYGEAYEQYF. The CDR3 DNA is TGTGCCAGCCAGTTCTACGGGGAGGCCTACGAGCAGTACTTC.